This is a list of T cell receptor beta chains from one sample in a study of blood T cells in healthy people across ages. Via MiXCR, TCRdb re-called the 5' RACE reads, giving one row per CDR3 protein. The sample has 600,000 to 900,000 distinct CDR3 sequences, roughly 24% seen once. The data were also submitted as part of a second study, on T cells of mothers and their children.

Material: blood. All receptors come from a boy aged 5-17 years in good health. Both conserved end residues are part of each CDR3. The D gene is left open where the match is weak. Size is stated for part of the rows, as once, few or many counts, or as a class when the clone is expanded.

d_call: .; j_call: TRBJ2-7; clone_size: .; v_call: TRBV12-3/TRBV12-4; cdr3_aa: CASSLIPGRKASTYEQYF; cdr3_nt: TGTGCCAGCAGTTTGATCCCCGGCAGGAAAGCGAGTACCTACGAGCAGTACTTC
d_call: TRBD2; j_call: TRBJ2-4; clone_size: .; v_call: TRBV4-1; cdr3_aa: CASSHREGGSKNIQYF; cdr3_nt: TGCGCCAGCAGCCATAGGGAGGGAGGGTCCAAAAACATTCAGTACTTC
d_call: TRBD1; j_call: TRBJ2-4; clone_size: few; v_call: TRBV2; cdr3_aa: CASSLGTGSSVTKNIQYF; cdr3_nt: TGTGCCAGCAGCCTCGGGACAGGGAGTTCGGTGACCAAAAACATTCAGTACTTC
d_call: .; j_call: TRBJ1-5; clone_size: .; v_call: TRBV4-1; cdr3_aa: CASSQDPYQPQHF; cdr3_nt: TGCGCCAGCAGCCAAGATCCTTATCAGCCCCAGCATTTT
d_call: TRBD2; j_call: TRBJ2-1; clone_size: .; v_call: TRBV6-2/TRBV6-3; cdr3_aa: CASSYVAGEYNEQFF; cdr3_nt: TGTGCCAGCAGTTACGTGGCGGGGGAGTACAATGAGCAGTTCTTC
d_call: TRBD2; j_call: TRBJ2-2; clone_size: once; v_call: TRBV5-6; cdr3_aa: CASSWIAGEDTGELFF; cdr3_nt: TGTGCCAGCAGTTGGATAGCGGGGGAGGACACCGGGGAGCTGTTTTTT
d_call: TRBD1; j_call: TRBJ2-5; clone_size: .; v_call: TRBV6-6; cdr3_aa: CASSFRTGLGETQYF; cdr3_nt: TGTGCCAGCAGTTTTAGGACAGGCTTGGGAGAGACCCAGTACTTC
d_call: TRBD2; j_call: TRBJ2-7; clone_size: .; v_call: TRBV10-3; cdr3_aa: CAISGSSSGGANEQYF; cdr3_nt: TGTGCCATCAGTGGAAGTTCGAGCGGGGGGGCAAACGAGCAGTACTTC
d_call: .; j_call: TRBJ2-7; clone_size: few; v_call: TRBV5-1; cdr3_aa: CASSRGSSDYEQYF; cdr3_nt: TGCGCCAGCAGTCGGGGCAGCTCGGACTACGAGCAGTACTTC
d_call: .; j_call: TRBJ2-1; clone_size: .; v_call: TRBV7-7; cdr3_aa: CASSLGSGLNNEQFF; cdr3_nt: TGTGCCAGCAGCTTAGGTAGCGGACTAAACAATGAGCAGTTCTTC
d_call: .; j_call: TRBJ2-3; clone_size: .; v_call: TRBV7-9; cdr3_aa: CASSPGTWWTDTQYF; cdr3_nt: TGTGCCAGCAGCCCAGGGACTTGGTGGACAGATACGCAGTATTTT
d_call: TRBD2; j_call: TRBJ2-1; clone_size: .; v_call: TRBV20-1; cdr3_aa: CSALSGGGYSYNEQFF; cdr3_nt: TGCAGTGCTCTATCCGGGGGGGGTTACTCCTACAATGAGCAGTTCTTC
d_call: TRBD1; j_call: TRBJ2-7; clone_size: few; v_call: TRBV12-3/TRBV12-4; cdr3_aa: CASSWDSTYEQYF; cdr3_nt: TGTGCCAGCAGCTGGGACAGTACCTACGAGCAGTACTTC
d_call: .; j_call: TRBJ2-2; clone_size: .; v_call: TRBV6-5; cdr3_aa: CASMGNRRTGELFF; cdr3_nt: TGTGCCAGCATGGGGAACCGTAGGACCGGGGAGCTGTTTTTT
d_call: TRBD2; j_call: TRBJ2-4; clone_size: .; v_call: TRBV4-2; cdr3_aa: CASSPTSGAPNIQYF; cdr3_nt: TGTGCCAGCAGCCCGACTAGCGGGGCCCCAAACATTCAGTACTTC
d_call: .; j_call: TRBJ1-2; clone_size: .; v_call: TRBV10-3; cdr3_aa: CAISESFQGPGGYTF; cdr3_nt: TGTGCCATCAGTGAGTCTTTCCAGGGGCCCGGAGGCTACACCTTC
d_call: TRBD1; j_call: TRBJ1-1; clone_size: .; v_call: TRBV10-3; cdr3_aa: CASSTGTGKAFF; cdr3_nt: TGTGCCAGCAGCACCGGGACAGGGAAAGCTTTCTTT
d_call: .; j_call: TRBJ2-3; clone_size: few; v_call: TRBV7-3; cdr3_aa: CASSLTFGGGDTQYF; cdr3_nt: TGTGCCAGCAGCTTAACGTTCGGGGGTGGAGATACGCAGTATTTT
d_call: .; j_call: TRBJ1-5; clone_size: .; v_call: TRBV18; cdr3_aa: CASSPPGVINQPQHF; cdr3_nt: TGTGCCAGCTCACCTCCCGGGGTAATCAATCAGCCCCAGCATTTT
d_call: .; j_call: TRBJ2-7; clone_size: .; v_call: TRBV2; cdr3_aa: CASKAFSYEQYF; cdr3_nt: TGTGCCAGCAAGGCATTTTCCTACGAGCAGTACTTC
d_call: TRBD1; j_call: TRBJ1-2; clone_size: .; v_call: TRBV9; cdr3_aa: CASSGRTGRNYGYTF; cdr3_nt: TGTGCCAGCAGCGGAAGGACAGGGAGAAACTATGGCTACACCTTC
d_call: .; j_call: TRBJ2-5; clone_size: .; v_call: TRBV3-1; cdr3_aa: CASSQETAYPGRETQYF; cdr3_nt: TGTGCCAGCAGCCAGGAAACCGCATACCCGGGACGGGAGACCCAGTACTTC
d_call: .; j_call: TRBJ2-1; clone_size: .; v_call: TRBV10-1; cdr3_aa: CASSKEVNVNEQFF; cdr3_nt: TGCGCCAGCAGCAAGGAGGTGAACGTGAATGAGCAGTTCTTC
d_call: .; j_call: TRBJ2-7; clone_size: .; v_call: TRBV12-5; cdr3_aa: CASVGGISYEQYF; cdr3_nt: TGTGCTAGTGTTGGGGGAATTTCCTACGAGCAGTACTTC
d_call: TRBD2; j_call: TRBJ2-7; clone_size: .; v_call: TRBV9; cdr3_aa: CASSRAGYPYEQYF; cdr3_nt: TGTGCCAGCAGCAGAGCGGGATACCCCTACGAGCAGTACTTC
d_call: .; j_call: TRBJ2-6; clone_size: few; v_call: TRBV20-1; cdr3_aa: CSAGPGSLVSGANVLTF; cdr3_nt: TGCAGTGCCGGCCCTGGGAGTCTTGTCTCTGGGGCCAACGTCCTGACTTTC
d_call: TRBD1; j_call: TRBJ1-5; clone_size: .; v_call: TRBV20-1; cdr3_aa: CSARHTGVDQPQHF; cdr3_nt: TGCAGTGCTAGACACACAGGGGTGGATCAGCCCCAGCATTTT
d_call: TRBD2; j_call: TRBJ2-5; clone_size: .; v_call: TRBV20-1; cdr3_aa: CSAVQPGTSGGWPQYF; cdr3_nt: TGCAGTGCTGTCCAACCGGGCACTAGCGGGGGGTGGCCCCAGTACTTC
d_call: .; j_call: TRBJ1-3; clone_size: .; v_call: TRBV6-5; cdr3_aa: CASSYSSDPGNTIYF; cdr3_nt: TGTGCCAGCAGTTACTCAAGTGACCCTGGAAACACCATATATTTT
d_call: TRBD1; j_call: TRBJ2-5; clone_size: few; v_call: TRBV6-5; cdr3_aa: CASTPRTGQETQYF; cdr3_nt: TGTGCCAGCACTCCTCGGACAGGGCAAGAGACCCAGTACTTC
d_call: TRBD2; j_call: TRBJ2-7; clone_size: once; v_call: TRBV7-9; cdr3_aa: CASSSTGTSGYTENF; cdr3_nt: TGTGCCAGCAGCTCCACCGGGACTAGCGGCTACACGGAGAACTTC